This T cell receptor (beta chain) originates from a study of beta chain features in type 1 diabetes. General observations from the study: Relative to healthy donors, patients appeared to have naive, central memory and Treg TCRB repertoires that were more similar. In cDNA sequencing, cells with high TCR expression could be over-represented.

One heparinised draw, averaging about 0.11 L, was taken per donor. Via the markers CD45RO/CCR7/CD25/CD127/CD95/CD27, stem cell-like memory, regulatory, central memory and naive CD4+ cells were sorted. Germline V gene sequence: CDR1 SQVTM, CDR2 ANQGSEA. Trimming stripped 2 bases from V and 7 bases from J, with 12 bases between. The CDR3 spans 12 residues. In this sample, this clone turned up a few times. Its target is not known. Sequencing targeted expressed TCRB transcripts, as all isolated RNA had been reverse transcribed. The repertoire was sequenced with immunoSEQ multiplex PCR; TCRdb's copy has only in-frame clones and lacks some. The sample includes a few hundred thousand clones, over 13% of them seen just once.

The V gene is TRBV29-1, the J gene TRBJ2-7, with a tentative D call TRBD2 (5 bases). The sample consisted of naive CD4+ T cells from blood. The receptor was derived from a woman younger than 35 in good health. The CDR3 DNA reads TGCAGCGTTGAAAAGGGAGTGGATGAGCAGTACTTC. Translating gives CSVEKGVDEQYF.